This T cell receptor (beta chain) is from a study of blood T cell repertoires in COVID-19. Study information: Spain, Italy and the United States supplied samples that represented acute and convalescent COVID-19. PBMCs, B-cell-depleted T cells, or T cells provided the cDNA or gDNA that made up the material.

Original analysis: Scientists estimated how many nucleated cells there were by amplifying reference gene primers. Sequencing used immunoSEQ multiplex PCR; TCRdb keeps in-frame clones, though not all of them. V and J calls and clone size are as listed in that table; D and trimming were resolved from the DNA. Among around 45,000 clones, 60% to 80% were seen once, and the ten largest hold approximately 33%. The sample comprised peripheral blood. This receptor was identified in a woman at least 80 years old with acute or convalescent COVID-19.

The CDR3 nucleotides read TGTGCCAGCAGTCCTACTAGCGGCCGCTACAATGAGCAGTTCTTC. Translated: CASSPTSGRYNEQFF. This chain joins TRBV13 and TRBJ2-1; 8 bases map to TRBD2. Trimming removed 6 bases from V and 3 bases from J; junction bases left unmatched: 7. CDR3 size: 15 residues. The germline V gene has CDR1 PRHDT and CDR2 FYEKMQ (reference sequence).